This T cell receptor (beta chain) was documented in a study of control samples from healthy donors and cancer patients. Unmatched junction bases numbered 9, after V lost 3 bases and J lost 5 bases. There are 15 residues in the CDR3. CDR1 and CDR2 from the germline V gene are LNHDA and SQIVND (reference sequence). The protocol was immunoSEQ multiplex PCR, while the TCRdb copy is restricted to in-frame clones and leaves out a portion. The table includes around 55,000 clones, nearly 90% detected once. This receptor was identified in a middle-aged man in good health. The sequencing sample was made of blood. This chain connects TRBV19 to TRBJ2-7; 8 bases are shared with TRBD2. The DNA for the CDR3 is TGTGCCAGTAGTATGGCTAGGACTAGCTGGAACGAGCAGTACTTC. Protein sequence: CASSMARTSWNEQYF.